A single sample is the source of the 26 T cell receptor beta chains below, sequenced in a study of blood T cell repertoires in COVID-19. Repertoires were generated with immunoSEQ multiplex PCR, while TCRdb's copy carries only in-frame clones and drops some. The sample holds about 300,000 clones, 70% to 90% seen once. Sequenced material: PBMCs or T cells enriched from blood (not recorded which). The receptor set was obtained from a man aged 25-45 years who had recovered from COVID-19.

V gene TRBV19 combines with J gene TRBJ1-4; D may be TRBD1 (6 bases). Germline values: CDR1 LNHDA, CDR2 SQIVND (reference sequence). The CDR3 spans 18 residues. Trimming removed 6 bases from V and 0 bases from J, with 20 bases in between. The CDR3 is CASRGTGDNVATNEKLFF. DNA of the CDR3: TGTGCCAGTAGAGGGACCGGGGACAACGTGGCAACTAATGAAAAACTGTTTTTT.

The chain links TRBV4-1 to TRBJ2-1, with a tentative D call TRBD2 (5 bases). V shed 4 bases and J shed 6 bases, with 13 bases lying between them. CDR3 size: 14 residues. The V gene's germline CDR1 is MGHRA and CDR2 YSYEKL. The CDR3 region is CASSPERGPNEQFF. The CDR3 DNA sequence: TGCGCCAGCAGCCCTGAGAGAGGGCCCAATGAGCAGTTCTTC.

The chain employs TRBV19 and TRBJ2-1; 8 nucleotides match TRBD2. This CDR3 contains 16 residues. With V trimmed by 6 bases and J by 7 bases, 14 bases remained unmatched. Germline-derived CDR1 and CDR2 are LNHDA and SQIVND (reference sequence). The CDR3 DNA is TGTGCCAGTAGCCCCCACCCCAGCGGGAGACTGAATGAGCAGTTCTTC. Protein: CASSPHPSGRLNEQFF.

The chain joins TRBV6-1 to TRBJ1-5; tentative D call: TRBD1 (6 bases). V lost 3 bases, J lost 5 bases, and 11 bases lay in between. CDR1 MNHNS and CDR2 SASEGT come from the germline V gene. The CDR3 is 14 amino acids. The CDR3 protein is CASSDGGAHQPQHF. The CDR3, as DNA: TGTGCCAGCAGTGATGGGGGGGCACATCAGCCCCAGCATTTT.

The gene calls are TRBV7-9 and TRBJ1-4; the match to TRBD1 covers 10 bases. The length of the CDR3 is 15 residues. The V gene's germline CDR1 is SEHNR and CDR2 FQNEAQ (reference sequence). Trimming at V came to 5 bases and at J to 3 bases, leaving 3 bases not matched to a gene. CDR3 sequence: CASSRGTGANEKLFF. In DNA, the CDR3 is TGTGCCAGCAGCCGCGGGACAGGGGCTAATGAAAAACTGTTTTTT.

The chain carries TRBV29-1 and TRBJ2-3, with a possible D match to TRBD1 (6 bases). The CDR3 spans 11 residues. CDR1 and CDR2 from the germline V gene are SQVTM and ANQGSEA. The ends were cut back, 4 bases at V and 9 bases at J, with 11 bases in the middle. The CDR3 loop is CSVGQGQTQYF. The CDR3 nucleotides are TGCAGCGTTGGTCAGGGGCAGACGCAGTATTTT.

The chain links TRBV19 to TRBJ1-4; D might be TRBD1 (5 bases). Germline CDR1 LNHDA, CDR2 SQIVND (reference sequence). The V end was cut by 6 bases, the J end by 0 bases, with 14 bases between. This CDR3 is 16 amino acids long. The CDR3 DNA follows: TGTGCCAGTAGCCTCCGGATGACAGCAACTAATGAAAAACTGTTTTTT. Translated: CASSLRMTATNEKLFF.

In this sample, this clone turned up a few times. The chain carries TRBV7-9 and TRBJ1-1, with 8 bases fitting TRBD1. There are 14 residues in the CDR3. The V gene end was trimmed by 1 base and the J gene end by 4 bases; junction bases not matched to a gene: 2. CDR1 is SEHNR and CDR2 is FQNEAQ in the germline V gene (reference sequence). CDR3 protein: CASSLGQGSTEAFF. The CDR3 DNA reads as TGTGCCAGCAGCTTAGGACAGGGGTCCACTGAAGCTTTCTTT.

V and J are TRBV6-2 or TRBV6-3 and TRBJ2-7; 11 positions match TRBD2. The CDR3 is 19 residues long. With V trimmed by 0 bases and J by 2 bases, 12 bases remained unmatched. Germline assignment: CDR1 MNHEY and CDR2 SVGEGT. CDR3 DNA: TGTGCCAGCAGTTACTCGATCGCCGGTACTAGCGGGGGTCCCTACGAGCAGTACTTC. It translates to CASSYSIAGTSGGPYEQYF.

The CDR3 nucleotides read TGTGCCAGCTTTGGGAGCTCCTATAATTCACCCCTCCACTTT. It specifies CASFGSSYNSPLHF. This rearrangement joins TRBV2 to TRBJ1-6; D gene uncertain. V was cut by 8 bases and J by 0 bases, with 8 bases left in between. Germline assignment: CDR1 SNHLY and CDR2 FYNNEI. The CDR3 totals 14 residues.

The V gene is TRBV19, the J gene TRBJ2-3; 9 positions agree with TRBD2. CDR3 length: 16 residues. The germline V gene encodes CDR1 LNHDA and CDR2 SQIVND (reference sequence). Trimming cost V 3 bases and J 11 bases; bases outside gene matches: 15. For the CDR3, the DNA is TGTGCCAGTAGTATCCCCCTGGCGGGGGGGCCCAGGGGGCAGTATTTT. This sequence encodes CASSIPLAGGPRGQYF.

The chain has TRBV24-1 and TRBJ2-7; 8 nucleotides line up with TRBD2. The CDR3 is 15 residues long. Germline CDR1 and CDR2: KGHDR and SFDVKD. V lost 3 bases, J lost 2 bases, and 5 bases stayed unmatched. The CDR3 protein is CATSDPSGGTYEQYF. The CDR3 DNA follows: TGTGCCACCAGTGATCCCTCGGGAGGGACCTACGAGCAGTACTTC.

The CDR3, as DNA: TGTGCCAGCAGTTCGACGTGGGGGGTGTACGAGCAGTACTTC. Translating it yields CASSSTWGVYEQYF. This chain links TRBV27 with TRBJ2-7; TRBD2 is a possible D gene (6 bases). The CDR3 is 14 amino acids. Germline V gene sequence: CDR1 MNHEY, CDR2 SMNVEV (reference sequence). The V end lost 4 bases, the J end lost 4 bases, and 14 bases lay between the germline ends.

The CDR3: CASSRDRGAQTQYF. As DNA, the CDR3 is TGCGCCAGCAGCCGGGACAGGGGAGCACAGACCCAGTACTTC. The rearrangement joins TRBV5-1 to TRBJ2-5; the match to TRBD1 covers 10 bases. The ends lost 4 bases at V and 6 bases at J; junction bases unmatched: 6. CDR1 is SGHRS, CDR2 YFSETQ, per germline. This CDR3 contains 14 residues. Full variable domain (remainder filled in from reference TRBV5-1 and TRBJ2-5): KAGVTQTPRYLIKTRGQQVTLSCSPISGHRSVSWYQQTPGQGLQFLFEYFSETQRNKGNFPGRFSGRQFSNSRSEMNVSTLELGDSALYLCASSRDRGAQTQYFGPGTRLLVL.

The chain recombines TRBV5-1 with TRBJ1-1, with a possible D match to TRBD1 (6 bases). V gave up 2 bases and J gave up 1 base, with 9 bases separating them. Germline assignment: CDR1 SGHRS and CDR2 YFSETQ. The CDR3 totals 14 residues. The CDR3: CASSLQGGNTEAFF. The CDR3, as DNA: TGCGCCAGCAGCTTACAGGGTGGGAACACTGAAGCTTTCTTT.

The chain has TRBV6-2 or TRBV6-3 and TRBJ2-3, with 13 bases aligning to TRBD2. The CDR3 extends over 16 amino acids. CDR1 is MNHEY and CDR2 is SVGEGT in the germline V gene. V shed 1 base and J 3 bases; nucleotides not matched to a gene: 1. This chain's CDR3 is CASSYWTSGRTDTQYF. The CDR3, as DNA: TGTGCCAGCAGTTACTGGACTAGCGGGAGAACAGATACGCAGTATTTT.

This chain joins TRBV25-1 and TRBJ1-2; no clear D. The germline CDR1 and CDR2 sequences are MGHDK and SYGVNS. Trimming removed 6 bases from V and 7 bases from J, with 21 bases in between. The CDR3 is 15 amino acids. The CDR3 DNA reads TGTGCCAGCAGCAATGCCCTAGACGCGGCCCCTGGCTACACCTTC. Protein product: CASSNALDAAPGYTF.

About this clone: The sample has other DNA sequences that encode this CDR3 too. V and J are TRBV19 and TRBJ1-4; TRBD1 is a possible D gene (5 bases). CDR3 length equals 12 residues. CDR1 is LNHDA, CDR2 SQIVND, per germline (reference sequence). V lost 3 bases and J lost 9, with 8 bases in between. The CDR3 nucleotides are TGTGCCAGTAGTATCGGGGGAAAAAAACTGTTTTTT. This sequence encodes CASSIGGKKLFF.

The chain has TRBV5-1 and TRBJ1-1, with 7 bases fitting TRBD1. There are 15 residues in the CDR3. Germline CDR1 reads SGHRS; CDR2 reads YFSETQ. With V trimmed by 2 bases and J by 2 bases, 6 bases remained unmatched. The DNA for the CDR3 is TGCGCCAGCAGCTTAGAACAGGGGTTCAACACTGAAGCTTTCTTT. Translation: CASSLEQGFNTEAFF.

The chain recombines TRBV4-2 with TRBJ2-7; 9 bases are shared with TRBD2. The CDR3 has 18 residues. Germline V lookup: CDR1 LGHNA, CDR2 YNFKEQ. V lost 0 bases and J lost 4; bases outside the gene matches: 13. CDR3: CASSQDLDSGGAGYEQYF. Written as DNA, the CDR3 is TGTGCCAGCAGCCAAGATTTGGATAGCGGGGGCGCCGGGTACGAGCAGTACTTC.

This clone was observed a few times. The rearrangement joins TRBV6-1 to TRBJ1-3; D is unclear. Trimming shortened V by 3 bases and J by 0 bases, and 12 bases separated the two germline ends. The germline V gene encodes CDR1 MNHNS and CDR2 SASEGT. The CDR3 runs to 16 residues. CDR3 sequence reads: CASSEFGGRSGNTIYF. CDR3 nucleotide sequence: TGTGCCAGCAGTGAGTTCGGCGGTCGCTCTGGAAACACCATATATTTT.

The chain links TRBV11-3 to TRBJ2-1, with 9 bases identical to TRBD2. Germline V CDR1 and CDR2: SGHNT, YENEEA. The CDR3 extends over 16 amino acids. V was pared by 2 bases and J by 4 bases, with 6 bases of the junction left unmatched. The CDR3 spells CASSLMLAGWYNEQFF. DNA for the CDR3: TGTGCCAGCAGCTTAATGCTAGCGGGGTGGTACAATGAGCAGTTCTTC.

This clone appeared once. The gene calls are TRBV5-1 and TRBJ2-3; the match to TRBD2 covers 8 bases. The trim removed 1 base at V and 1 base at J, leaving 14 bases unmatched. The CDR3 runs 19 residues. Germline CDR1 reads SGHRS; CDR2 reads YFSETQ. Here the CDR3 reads CASSLWSGSGLEGTDTQYF. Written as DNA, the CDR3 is TGCGCCAGCAGCTTGTGGAGCGGGAGCGGACTCGAGGGCACAGATACGCAGTATTTT.

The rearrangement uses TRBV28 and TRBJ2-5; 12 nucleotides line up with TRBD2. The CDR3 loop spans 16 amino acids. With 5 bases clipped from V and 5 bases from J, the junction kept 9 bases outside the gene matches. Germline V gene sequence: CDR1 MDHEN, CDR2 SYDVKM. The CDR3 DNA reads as TGTGCCAGCAGTCCCCCTAGCGGGGGGGCGCGGGAGACCCAGTACTTC. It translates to CASSPPSGGARETQYF. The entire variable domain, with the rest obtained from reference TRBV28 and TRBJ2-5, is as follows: DVKVTQSSRYLVKRTGEKVFLECVQDMDHENMFWYRQDPGLGLRLIYFSYDVKMKEKGDIPEGYSVSREKKERFSLILESASTNQTSMYLCASSPPSGGARETQYFGPGTRLLVL.

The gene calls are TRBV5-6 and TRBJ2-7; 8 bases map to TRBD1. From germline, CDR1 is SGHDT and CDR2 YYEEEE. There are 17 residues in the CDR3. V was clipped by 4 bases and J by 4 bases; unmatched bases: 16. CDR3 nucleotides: TGTGCCAGCAGCGGGAAGGGAGGACAGGGCCGTCCATACGAGCAGTACTTC. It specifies CASSGKGGQGRPYEQYF.

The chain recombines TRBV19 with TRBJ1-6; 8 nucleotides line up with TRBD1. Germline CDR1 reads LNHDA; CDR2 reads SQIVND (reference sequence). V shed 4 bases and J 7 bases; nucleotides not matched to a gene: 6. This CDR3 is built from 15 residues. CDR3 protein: CASSTTGQVNSPLHF. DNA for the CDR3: TGTGCCAGTAGTACCACGGGACAGGTGAATTCACCCCTCCACTTT.